This T cell receptor beta chain was recorded in a study of blood T cell repertoires in COVID-19. On the study more broadly: Whether acute or convalescent, the COVID-19 samples came from the United States, Italy and Spain. T cells, B-cell-depleted T cells, or PBMCs supplied cDNA or gDNA.

This CDR3 region has 15 residues. The V and J ends lost 4 bases and 2 bases respectively, with 14 bases between them. The germline V gene encodes CDR1 SGHKS and CDR2 YYEKEE (reference sequence). The table came from immunoSEQ multiplex PCR; TCRdb's copy has only in-frame clones and leaves some out. The table records 15,000 to 20,000 clones, 85% to 95% of them present only once. This TCR derives from a human donor in a cohort sampled during active COVID-19. This chain joins TRBV5-5 and TRBJ2-3; maybe TRBD2 (5 bases). Sequencing was carried out using peripheral blood. CDR3 in amino acids: CASSLLQRNTDTQYF. The CDR3, as DNA: TGTGCCAGCAGCCTGCTCCAGCGGAACACAGATACGCAGTATTTT.